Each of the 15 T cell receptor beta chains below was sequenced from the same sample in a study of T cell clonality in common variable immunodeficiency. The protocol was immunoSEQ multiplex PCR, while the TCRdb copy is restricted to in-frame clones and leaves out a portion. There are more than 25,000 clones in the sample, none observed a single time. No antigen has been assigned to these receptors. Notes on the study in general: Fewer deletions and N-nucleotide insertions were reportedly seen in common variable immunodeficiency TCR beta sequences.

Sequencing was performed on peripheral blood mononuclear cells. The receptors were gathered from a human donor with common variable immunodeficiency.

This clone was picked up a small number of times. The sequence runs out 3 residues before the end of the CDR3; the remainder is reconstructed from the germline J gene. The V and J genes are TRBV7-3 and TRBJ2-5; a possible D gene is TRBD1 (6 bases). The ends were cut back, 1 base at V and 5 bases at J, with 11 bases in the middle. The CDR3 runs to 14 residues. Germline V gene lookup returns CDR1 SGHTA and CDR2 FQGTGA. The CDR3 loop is CASSLRGRGETQYF. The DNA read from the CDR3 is TGTGCCAGCAGCTTAAGAGGAAGGGGGGAGACC. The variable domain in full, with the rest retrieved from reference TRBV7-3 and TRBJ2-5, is GAGVSQTPSNKVTEKGKYVELRCDPISGHTALYWYRQSLGQGPEFLIYFQGTGAADDSGLPNDRFFAVRPEGSVSTLKIQRTERGDSAVYLCASSLRGRGETQYFGPGTRLLVL.

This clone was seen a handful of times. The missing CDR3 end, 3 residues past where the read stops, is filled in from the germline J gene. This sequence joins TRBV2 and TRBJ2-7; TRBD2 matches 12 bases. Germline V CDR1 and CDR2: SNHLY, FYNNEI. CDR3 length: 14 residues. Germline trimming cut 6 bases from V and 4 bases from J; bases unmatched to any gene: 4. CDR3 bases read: TGTGCCAGCAGAGGACTAGCGGGAAGGTACGAG. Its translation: CASRGLAGRYE. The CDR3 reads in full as CASRGLAGRYEQYF.

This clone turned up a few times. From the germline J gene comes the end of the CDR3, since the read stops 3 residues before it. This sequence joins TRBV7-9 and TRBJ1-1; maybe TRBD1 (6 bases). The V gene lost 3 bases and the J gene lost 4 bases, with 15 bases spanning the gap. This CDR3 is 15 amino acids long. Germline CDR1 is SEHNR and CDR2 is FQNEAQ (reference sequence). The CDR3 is CASSFMVRGSTEAFF. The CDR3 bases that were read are TGTGCCAGCAGCTTCATGGTCAGGGGCTCCACTGAA.

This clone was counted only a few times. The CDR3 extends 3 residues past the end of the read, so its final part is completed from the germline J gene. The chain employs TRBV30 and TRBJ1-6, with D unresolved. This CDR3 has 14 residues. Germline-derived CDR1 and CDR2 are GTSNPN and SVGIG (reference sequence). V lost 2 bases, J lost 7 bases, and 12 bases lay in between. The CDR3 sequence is CAWSQKGYNSPLHF. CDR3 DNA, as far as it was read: TGTGCCTGGAGTCAAAAGGGTTACAATTCACCC.

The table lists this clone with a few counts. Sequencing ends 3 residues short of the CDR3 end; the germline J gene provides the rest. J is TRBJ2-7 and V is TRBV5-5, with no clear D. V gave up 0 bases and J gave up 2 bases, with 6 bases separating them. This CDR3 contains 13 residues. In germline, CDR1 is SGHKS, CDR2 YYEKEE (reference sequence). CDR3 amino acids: CASSLGPAYEQYF. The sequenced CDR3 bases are TGTGCCAGCAGCTTGGGTCCCGCCTACGAG.

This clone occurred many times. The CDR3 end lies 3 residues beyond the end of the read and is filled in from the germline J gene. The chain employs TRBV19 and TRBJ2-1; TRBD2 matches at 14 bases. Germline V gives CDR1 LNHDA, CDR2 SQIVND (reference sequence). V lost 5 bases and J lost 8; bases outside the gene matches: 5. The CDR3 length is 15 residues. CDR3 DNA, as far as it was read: TGTGCCAGTAGTGGACTAGCGGGAGGATTTCATGAG. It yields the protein CASSGLAGGFHE. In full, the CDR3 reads CASSGLAGGFHEQFF. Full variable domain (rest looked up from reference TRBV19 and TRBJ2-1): DGGITQSPKYLFRKEGQNVTLSCEQNLNHDAMYWYRQDPGQGLRLIYYSQIVNDFQKGDIAEGYSVSREKKESFPLTVTSAQKNPTAFYLCASSGLAGGFHEQFFGPGTRLTVL.

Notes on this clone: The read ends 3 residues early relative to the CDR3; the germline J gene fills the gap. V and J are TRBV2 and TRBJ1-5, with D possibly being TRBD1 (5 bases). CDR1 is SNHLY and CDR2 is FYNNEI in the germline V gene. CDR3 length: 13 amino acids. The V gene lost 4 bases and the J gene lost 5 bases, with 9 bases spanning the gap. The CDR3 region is CASSGQGYQPQHF. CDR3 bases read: TGTGCCAGCAGTGGCCAGGGCTATCAGCCC.

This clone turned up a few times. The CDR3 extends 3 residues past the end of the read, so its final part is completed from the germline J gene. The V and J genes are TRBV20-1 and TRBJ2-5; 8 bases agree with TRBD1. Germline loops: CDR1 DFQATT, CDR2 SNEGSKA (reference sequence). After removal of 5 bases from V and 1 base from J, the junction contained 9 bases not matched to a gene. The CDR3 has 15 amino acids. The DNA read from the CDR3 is TGCAGTGCTGTGGTAACAGGGGGAATCCAAGAGACC. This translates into CSAVVTGGIQET. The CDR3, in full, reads CSAVVTGGIQETQYF.

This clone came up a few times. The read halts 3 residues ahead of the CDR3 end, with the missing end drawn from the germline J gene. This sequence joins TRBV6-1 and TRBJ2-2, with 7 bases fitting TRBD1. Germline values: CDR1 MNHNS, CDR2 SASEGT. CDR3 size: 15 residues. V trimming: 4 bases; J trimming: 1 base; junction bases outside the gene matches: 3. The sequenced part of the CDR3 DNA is TGTGCCAGCAGTGCAAGACAGGGGAACACCGGGGAG. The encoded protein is CASSARQGNTGE. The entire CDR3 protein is CASSARQGNTGELFF.

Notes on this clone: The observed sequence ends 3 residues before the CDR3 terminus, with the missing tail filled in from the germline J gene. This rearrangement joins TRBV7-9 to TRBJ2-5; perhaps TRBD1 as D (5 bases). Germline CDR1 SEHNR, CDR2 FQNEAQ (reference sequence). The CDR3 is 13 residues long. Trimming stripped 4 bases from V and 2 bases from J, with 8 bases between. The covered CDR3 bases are TGTGCCAGCAGCTCTAGGGGTCAAGAGACC. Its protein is CASSSRGQET. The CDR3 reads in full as CASSSRGQETQYF.

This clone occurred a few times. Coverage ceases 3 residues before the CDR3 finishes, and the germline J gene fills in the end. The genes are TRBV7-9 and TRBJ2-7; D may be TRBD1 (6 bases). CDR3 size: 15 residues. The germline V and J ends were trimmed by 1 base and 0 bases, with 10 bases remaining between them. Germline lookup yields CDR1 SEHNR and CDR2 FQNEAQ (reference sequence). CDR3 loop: CASSLGTGHSYEQYF. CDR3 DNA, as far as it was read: TGTGCCAGCAGCTTAGGAACAGGGCACTCCTACGAG.

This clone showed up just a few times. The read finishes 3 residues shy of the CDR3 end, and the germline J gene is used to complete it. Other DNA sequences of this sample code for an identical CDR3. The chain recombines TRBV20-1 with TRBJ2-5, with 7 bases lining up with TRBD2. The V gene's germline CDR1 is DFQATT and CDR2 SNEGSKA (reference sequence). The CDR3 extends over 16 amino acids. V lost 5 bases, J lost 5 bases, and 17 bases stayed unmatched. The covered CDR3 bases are TGCAGTGCTGGAAAACTATTTGGCGGGAGTGGTGAGACC. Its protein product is CSAGKLFGGSGET. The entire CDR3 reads CSAGKLFGGSGETQYF.

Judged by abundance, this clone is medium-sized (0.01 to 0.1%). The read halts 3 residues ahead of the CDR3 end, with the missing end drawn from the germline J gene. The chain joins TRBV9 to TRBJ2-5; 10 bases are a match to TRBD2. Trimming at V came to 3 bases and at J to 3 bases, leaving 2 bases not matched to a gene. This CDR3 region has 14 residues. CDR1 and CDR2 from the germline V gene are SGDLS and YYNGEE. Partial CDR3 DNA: TGTGCCAGCAGCGCCACTAGCGGGAAAGAGACC. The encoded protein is CASSATSGKET. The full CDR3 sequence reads CASSATSGKETQYF.

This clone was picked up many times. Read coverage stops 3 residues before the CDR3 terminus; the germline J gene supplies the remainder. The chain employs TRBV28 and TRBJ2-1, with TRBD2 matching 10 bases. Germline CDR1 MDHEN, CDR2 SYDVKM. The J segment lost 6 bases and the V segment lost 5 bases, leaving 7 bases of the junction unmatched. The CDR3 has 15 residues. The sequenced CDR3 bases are TGTGCCAGCAGTGCCCTAGCGGGAGTAGGCAATGAG. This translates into CASSALAGVGNE. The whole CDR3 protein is CASSALAGVGNEQFF.

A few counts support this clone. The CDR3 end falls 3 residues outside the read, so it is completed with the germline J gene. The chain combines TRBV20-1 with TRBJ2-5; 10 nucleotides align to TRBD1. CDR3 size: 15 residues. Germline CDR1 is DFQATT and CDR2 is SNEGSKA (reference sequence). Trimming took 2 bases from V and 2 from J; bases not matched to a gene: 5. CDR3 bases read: TGCAGTGCTAGACCCGGGACAGGGGCACAAGAGACC. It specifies CSARPGTGAQET. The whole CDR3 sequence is CSARPGTGAQETQYF.